Below, 21 T cell receptor beta chains from the same sample are listed, as sequenced in a study of tumor-infiltrating lymphocytes in localized non-small cell lung cancer. The table came from immunoSEQ multiplex PCR; TCRdb's copy has only in-frame clones and leaves some out. The sample has tens of thousands of clones; approximately 83% are singletons. Sequencing was carried out using lung tumor tissue. These receptors were obtained from a human donor with non-small cell lung cancer.

V usage is TRBV2 and J usage is TRBJ1-2; D uncertain. CDR1 is SNHLY, CDR2 FYNNEI, per germline. The CDR3 is made up of 13 amino acids. Trimming pared 8 bases from V and 4 bases from J, leaving 14 bases between. The CDR3 reads CASPTPFLYGYTF. The CDR3 nucleotides are TGTGCCAGCCCTACACCGTTTCTCTATGGCTACACCTTC.

The rearrangement uses TRBV6-1 and TRBJ1-2; 7 nucleotides align to TRBD1. The junction had 6 bases not matched to a gene; V was cut back by 4 bases and J by 7 bases. Germline loops: CDR1 MNHNS, CDR2 SASEGT. The CDR3 runs to 13 residues. CDR3 coding DNA: TGTGCCAGCAGTGGGGGACAGAACCTTGGCTACACCTTC. Encoded protein: CASSGGQNLGYTF.

This clone has just a few counts. The rearrangement links TRBV5-4 to TRBJ1-2; TRBD1 aligns across 8 bases. CDR3 length: 13 residues. CDR1 and CDR2 from the germline V gene are SGHNT and YYREEE (reference sequence). The V segment lost 4 bases and the J segment 6 bases; nucleotides outside the gene matches: 5. The CDR3 loop reads CASSPGTGNGYTF. CDR3 sequence (DNA): TGTGCCAGCAGCCCCGGGACAGGTAATGGCTACACCTTC.

The chain links TRBV16 to TRBJ2-6; 8 nucleotides agree with TRBD1. The junction had 2 bases not matched to a gene; V was cut back by 4 bases and J by 3 bases. The CDR3 spans 15 residues. CDR1 and CDR2 (germline): KGHSY, FQNENV. The CDR3 bases are TGTGCCAGCAGCCCGGACAGGGTTGGGGCCAACGTCCTGACTTTC. Amino acids: CASSPDRVGANVLTF.

In the case of this clone: This sample includes further DNA sequences coding for the same CDR3. The chain combines TRBV18 with TRBJ1-1; 7 bases fit TRBD1. J was trimmed by 0 bases and V by 3 bases; bases with no gene match: 4. Germline V CDR1 and CDR2: KGHSH, LQKENI. The CDR3 is 15 residues long. The CDR3 loop is CASSPQGQMNTEAFF. CDR3 DNA: TGTGCCAGCTCACCCCAGGGACAGATGAACACTGAAGCTTTCTTT. Using reference TRBV18 and TRBJ1-1 for the parts outside the CDR3, the full variable domain is NAGVMQNPRHLVRRRGQEARLRCSPMKGHSHVYWYRQLPEEGLKFMVYLQKENIIDESGMPKERFSAEFPKEGPSILRIQQVVRGDSAAYFCASSPQGQMNTEAFFGQGTRLTVV.

The V call is TRBV4-3, the J call TRBJ2-3, with TRBD1 matching over 10 bases. This CDR3 has 17 amino acids. V was clipped by 3 bases and J by 2 bases; unmatched bases: 8. The germline V gene has CDR1 LGHNA and CDR2 YSLEER. The CDR3 region has the DNA TGCGCCAGCAGCCATGTCCAGGGACAGGGGATCACAGATACGCAGTATTTT. Translated, it gives CASSHVQGQGITDTQYF.

The chain links TRBV9 to TRBJ2-1; TRBD1 matches 7 bases. Per the germline V gene, CDR1 is SGDLS and CDR2 is YYNGEE. The J segment lost 9 bases and the V segment lost 3 bases, leaving 18 bases of the junction unmatched. This CDR3 region has 17 residues. The chain's CDR3 is CASSGNQQGMLQFEQFF. CDR3 coding DNA: TGTGCCAGCAGCGGAAACCAACAGGGGATGTTACAATTTGAGCAGTTCTTC.

The rearrangement uses TRBV6-4 and TRBJ2-2, with D unclear. The CDR3 is 14 residues long. Germline V CDR1 and CDR2: MRHNA, SNTAGT. Trimming pared 7 bases from V and 4 bases from J, leaving 13 bases between. CDR3 nucleotides: TGTGCCAGCACCCCTTCCCCGGGCACCGGGGAGCTGTTTTTT. Its translation: CASTPSPGTGELFF.

This clone was found once. This sequence joins TRBV12-5 and TRBJ1-5; D remains unclear. The V and J ends lost 3 bases and 5 bases respectively, with 8 bases between them. The CDR3 covers 13 residues. Germline CDR1 reads LGHNT; CDR2 reads FRNRAP. Here the CDR3 reads CASGLGQHQPQHF. The CDR3 bases are TGTGCTAGTGGTTTAGGGCAGCATCAGCCCCAGCATTTT.

This clone was counted a single time. The chain recombines TRBV7-8 with TRBJ2-3; TRBD2 matches at 10 bases. CDR3 length equals 16 residues. The V gene end was trimmed by 5 bases and the J gene end by 2 bases; junction bases not matched to a gene: 7. Germline V gene sequence: CDR1 SGHVS, CDR2 FQNEAQ. The CDR3, as DNA: TGTGCCAGCAGCCAAGCGGGGACTAGCGCCACAGATACGCAGTATTTT. Translation: CASSQAGTSATDTQYF. Looking up the rest from reference TRBV7-8 and TRBJ2-3 gives the full variable domain: GAGVSQSPRYKVAKRGQDVALRCDPISGHVSLFWYQQALGQGPEFLTYFQNEAQLDKSGLPSDRFFAERPEGSVSTLKIQRTQQEDSAVYLCASSQAGTSATDTQYFGPGTRLTVL.

The V gene is TRBV6-1, the J gene TRBJ2-7; 7 nucleotides align to TRBD1. The CDR3 is 13 residues long. Trimming cost V 0 bases and J 6 bases; bases outside gene matches: 2. The germline V gene has CDR1 MNHNS and CDR2 SASEGT. The CDR3 DNA reads as TGTGCCAGCAGTGAAGCCTACAGGGGCGAGCAGTACTTC. Translation gives CASSEAYRGEQYF.

The chain uses TRBV6-6 and TRBJ2-7; D may be TRBD1 (5 bases). CDR3 length: 12 residues. Looked up from germline, CDR1 is MNHNY and CDR2 is SVGAGI (reference sequence). Trimming pared 2 bases from V and 5 bases from J, leaving 7 bases between. The CDR3: CASSYGANEQYF. The CDR3 DNA reads as TGTGCCAGCAGTTACGGGGCAAACGAGCAGTACTTC.

The CDR3 here is CASWTDEDTQYF. The DNA of the CDR3 is TGTGCCTCATGGACAGATGAAGATACGCAGTATTTT. The chain carries TRBV2 and TRBJ2-3, with D perhaps matching TRBD1 (6 bases). CDR1 and CDR2 (germline): SNHLY, FYNNEI. V was cut by 11 bases and J by 5 bases, with 14 bases left in between. This CDR3 region has 12 residues.

This chain links TRBV5-1 with TRBJ2-1; D unresolved. CDR3 length: 15 amino acids. The V and J ends lost 10 bases and 4 bases respectively, with 21 bases between them. Germline-derived CDR1 and CDR2 are SGHRS and YFSETQ. The CDR3 here is CAPRLVNTLYNEQFF. In DNA form, the CDR3 reads TGCGCCCCCCGCCTGGTGAACACGTTATACAATGAGCAGTTCTTC.

The chain has TRBV5-1 and TRBJ2-5; D possibly uses TRBD1 or TRBD2 (5 bases each). Germline-derived CDR1 and CDR2 are SGHRS and YFSETQ. Trimming removed 7 bases at V and 4 bases at J, with 11 bases between. This CDR3 spans 12 amino acids. The CDR3 protein is CASGTGSETQYF. The CDR3, as DNA: TGCGCCAGCGGGACGGGGTCAGAGACCCAGTACTTC.

The chain is built from TRBV30 and TRBJ2-2; 11 nucleotides align to TRBD1. The germline CDR1 and CDR2 sequences are GTSNPN and SVGIG (reference sequence). The CDR3 is made up of 14 amino acids. Unmatched junction bases numbered 6, after V lost 7 bases and J lost 5 bases. The DNA for the CDR3 is TGTGCCTTTGGGACAGGGGGAAGAACCGGGGAGCTGTTTTTT. This codes for CAFGTGGRTGELFF.

This chain joins TRBV2 and TRBJ1-2; D gene ambiguous. The CDR3 is made up of 13 amino acids. V shed 2 bases and J shed 4 bases, with 8 bases lying between them. CDR1 SNHLY and CDR2 FYNNEI come from the germline V gene. The CDR3 is CASSENGLYGYTF. In nucleotides, the CDR3 is TGTGCCAGCAGTGAAAACGGCCTCTATGGCTACACCTTC.

The rearrangement links TRBV11-2 to TRBJ1-6, with no clear D. The length of the CDR3 is 13 residues. Between the trimmed V and J ends, which lost 6 bases and 8 bases, there was a span of 11 bases. The germline V gene encodes CDR1 SGHAT and CDR2 FQNNGV. The CDR3, as DNA: TGTGCCAGCAGTCCTCAGGAGGATTCACCCCTCCACTTT. Translating gives CASSPQEDSPLHF.

The rearrangement joins TRBV11-2 to TRBJ2-1, with TRBD2 identical over 9 bases. With 3 bases clipped from V and 15 bases from J, the junction kept 12 bases outside the gene matches. The CDR3 length is 14 residues. Looked up from germline, CDR1 is SGHAT and CDR2 is FQNNGV. The CDR3 protein is CASSFRSGGNEGFF. The DNA of the CDR3 is TGTGCCAGCAGCTTCCGAAGCGGGGGGAATGAGGGGTTCTTC.

CDR3 in DNA: TGCGCCAGCAGCTTGGAATCGACAGGGAAAGCTTTCTTT. This translates into CASSLESTGKAFF. This sequence joins TRBV5-1 and TRBJ1-1; 7 positions agree with TRBD1. Per germline, CDR1 SGHRS and CDR2 YFSETQ. V trimming: 0 bases; J trimming: 9 bases; junction bases outside the gene matches: 5. The CDR3 has 13 residues.

The chain joins TRBV6-5 to TRBJ2-1; possibly TRBD2 for D (5 bases). The CDR3 length is 15 residues. Looked up from germline, CDR1 is MNHEY and CDR2 is SVGAGI. The V and J ends lost 6 bases and 5 bases respectively, with 17 bases between them. CDR3 residues: CASSPGISNHNEQFF. DNA of the CDR3: TGTGCCAGCAGCCCCGGGATCAGCAACCACAATGAGCAGTTCTTC.